The rows below give T cell receptor beta chains drawn from one sample of a study of T cells after yellow fever vaccination. MiXCR, run by TCRdb on the 5' RACE reads, gives a single entry per CDR3 protein. The table records 500,000 to 550,000 distinct CDR3 sequences, 21% of them present only once. The specimen was PBMCs, collected roughly 20 days after the first yellow fever vaccination. The origin of the receptors is a man between 18 and 29 years old who received the YFV17D yellow fever vaccine. Both conserved end residues are part of each CDR3. The D gene is left open where the match is weak. The listing skips clone size in some rows; elsewhere it reads once, few, many or a size class.

V gene	clone size	J gene	D gene	CDR3 protein	CDR3 DNA
TRBV6-1	.	TRBJ2-2	.	CASTPPSRWTGELFF	TGTGCCAGCACGCCTCCCAGTAGGTGGACCGGGGAGCTGTTTTTT
TRBV5-1	few	TRBJ1-3	.	CASSSAGGASGNTIYF	TGCGCCAGCAGCTCCGCTGGGGGGGCCTCTGGAAACACCATATATTTT
TRBV27	.	TRBJ1-6	TRBD1	CASSIGQGWSPLHF	TGTGCCAGCAGTATTGGACAGGGTTGGTCACCCCTCCACTTT
TRBV6-1	.	TRBJ1-5	.	CASGRTGTGNQPQHF	TGTGCCAGCGGGCGAACTGGGACGGGGAATCAGCCCCAGCATTTT
TRBV7-8	few	TRBJ1-1	.	CASKTEQGNTEAFF	TGTGCCAGCAAGACAGAACAGGGGAACACTGAAGCTTTCTTT
TRBV5-1	.	TRBJ2-2	.	CASSLIQGNTGELFF	TGCGCCAGCAGCTTGATTCAGGGTAACACCGGGGAGCTGTTTTTT
TRBV12-3/TRBV12-4	few	TRBJ2-5	TRBD2	CASRPTSTETQYF	TGTGCCAGCAGACCGACTAGCACGGAGACCCAGTACTTC
TRBV9	.	TRBJ2-6	TRBD1	CASSAKQGTGANVLTF	TGTGCCAGCAGCGCTAAACAGGGGACTGGGGCCAACGTCCTGACTTTC
TRBV6-1	.	TRBJ1-2	.	CASRRRGGVKGYTF	TGTGCCAGCAGACGTAGGGGGGGGGTAAAGGGCTACACCTTC
TRBV19	few	TRBJ1-1	.	CASSSGGPPSEAFF	TGTGCCAGTAGTTCGGGGGGGCCACCGAGTGAAGCTTTCTTT
TRBV6-2/TRBV6-3	.	TRBJ1-6	.	CASSYPSTEPPLHF	TGTGCCAGCAGTTACCCATCGACAGAGCCACCCCTCCACTTT
TRBV5-1	.	TRBJ1-3	.	CASSRGRSFSGNTIYF	TGCGCCAGCAGCCGGGGCAGGTCTTTCTCTGGAAACACCATATATTTT
TRBV7-9	.	TRBJ2-1	TRBD2	CASRATGTSGENEQFF	TGTGCCAGCAGGGCCACCGGGACTAGCGGTGAAAATGAGCAGTTCTTC
TRBV20-1	.	TRBJ1-3	TRBD1	CSAAAQGAGNTIYF	TGCAGTGCCGCCGCCCAGGGGGCTGGAAACACCATATATTTT
TRBV4-1	.	TRBJ2-1	.	CASSQSGVPFF	TGCGCCAGCAGCCAATCCGGGGTTCCGTTCTTC
TRBV6-2/TRBV6-3	.	TRBJ2-3	TRBD2	CASSYFRLAGTDTQYF	TGTGCCAGCAGTTACTTCAGACTAGCGGGCACAGATACGCAGTATTTT
TRBV20-1	few	TRBJ2-3	.	CSARDPQPGTDTQYF	TGCAGTGCTAGAGATCCGCAGCCGGGCACAGATACGCAGTATTTT